The subject of this entry is one T cell receptor (beta chain). The sample originates from a study of cytomegalovirus exposure and HLA in healthy donors. The PCR had 60 Vbeta and 13 Jbeta primers. Some clones are missing from TCRdb's copy, which holds only in-frame ones; the method was immunoSEQ multiplex PCR. Of approximately 190,000 clones listed, roughly 90% are singletons. The source material was PBMCs. This clonotype was sampled from a boy aged 2 to 9 in good health and CMV-seronegative.

CDR3 sequence (DNA): TGCGCCAGCAGCAAGCTGCTAGCGGGAGGGGACCAAGAGACCCAGTACTTC. Its protein product is CASSKLLAGGDQETQYF. The genes are TRBV5-1 and TRBJ2-5, with 12 bases matching TRBD2. CDR3 size: 17 residues. V shed 4 bases, J shed 0 bases, and the junction held 7 bases outside the gene matches. Germline-derived CDR1 and CDR2 are SGHRS and YFSETQ.